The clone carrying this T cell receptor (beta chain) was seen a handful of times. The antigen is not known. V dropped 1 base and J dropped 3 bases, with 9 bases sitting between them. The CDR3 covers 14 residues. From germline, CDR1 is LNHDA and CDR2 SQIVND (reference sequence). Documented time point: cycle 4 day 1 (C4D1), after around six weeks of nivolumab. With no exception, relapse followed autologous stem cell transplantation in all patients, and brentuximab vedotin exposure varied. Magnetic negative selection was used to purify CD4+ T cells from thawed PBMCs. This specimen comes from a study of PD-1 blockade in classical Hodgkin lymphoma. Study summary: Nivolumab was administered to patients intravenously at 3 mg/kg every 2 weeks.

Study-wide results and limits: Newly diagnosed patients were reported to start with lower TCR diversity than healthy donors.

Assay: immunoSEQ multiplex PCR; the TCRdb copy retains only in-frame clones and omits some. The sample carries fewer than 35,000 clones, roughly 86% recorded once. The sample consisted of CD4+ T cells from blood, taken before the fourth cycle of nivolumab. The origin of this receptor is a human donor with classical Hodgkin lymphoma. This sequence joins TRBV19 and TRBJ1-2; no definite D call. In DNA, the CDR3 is TGTGCCAGTAGTATAGCTCTCGGGGACTATGGCTACACCTTC. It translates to CASSIALGDYGYTF. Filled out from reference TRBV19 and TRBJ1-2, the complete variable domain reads DGGITQSPKYLFRKEGQNVTLSCEQNLNHDAMYWYRQDPGQGLRLIYYSQIVNDFQKGDIAEGYSVSREKKESFPLTVTSAQKNPTAFYLCASSIALGDYGYTFGSGTRLTVV.